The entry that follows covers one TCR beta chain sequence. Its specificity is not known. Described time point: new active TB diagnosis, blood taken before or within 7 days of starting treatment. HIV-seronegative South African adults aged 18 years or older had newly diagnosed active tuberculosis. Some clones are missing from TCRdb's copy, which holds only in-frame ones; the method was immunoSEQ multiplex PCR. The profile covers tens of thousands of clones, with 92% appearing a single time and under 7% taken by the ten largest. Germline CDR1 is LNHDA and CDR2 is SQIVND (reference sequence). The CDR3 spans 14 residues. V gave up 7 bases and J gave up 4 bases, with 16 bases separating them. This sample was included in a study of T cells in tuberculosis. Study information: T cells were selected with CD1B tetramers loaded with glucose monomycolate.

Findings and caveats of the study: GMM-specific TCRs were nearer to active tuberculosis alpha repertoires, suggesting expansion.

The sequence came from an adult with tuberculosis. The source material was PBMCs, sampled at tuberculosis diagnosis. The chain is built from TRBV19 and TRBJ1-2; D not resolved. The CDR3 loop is CASTSTPGFYGYTF. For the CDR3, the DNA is TGTGCCAGTACCTCCACCCCGGGGTTCTATGGCTACACCTTC.